The clone carrying this TCR beta chain has just one count. Its antigen remains unknown. The CDR3 is made up of 15 amino acids. The germline V gene has CDR1 LNHDA and CDR2 SQIVND (reference sequence). V lost 1 base and J lost 4, with 13 bases in between. These data belong to a study of radiotherapy plus CTLA-4 blockade in lung cancer. In the study overall: With 25% to 40% of patients having disease control, objective responses were seen in roughly 19%.

This table comes from immunoSEQ multiplex PCR, and its TCRdb copy is limited to in-frame clones, with some not included. The table shows roughly 120,000 clones, with 65% to 85% occurring only once. Whole-study results and caveats: Researchers report tumor-derived TCR clones expanding in blood after radiotherapy plus ipilimumab.

Ipilimumab CTLA-4 blockade and focal radiation were given to patients with chemo-refractory metastatic non-small-cell lung cancer. This rearrangement joins TRBV19 to TRBJ1-1; D ambiguous. The clonotype originates from a human donor with non-small cell lung cancer who had a partial response to radiotherapy plus ipilimumab. This sample comprised peripheral blood, obtained from a patient treated with radiotherapy plus ipilimumab. CDR3 coding DNA: TGTGCCAGTAGTATAGGTCGGGGATTGGGCACTGAAGCTTTCTTT. Protein product: CASSIGRGLGTEAFF.